One and the same sample provided the 21 T cell receptor beta chains below, sequenced in a study of response to subunit inactivated influenza vaccine. TCRdb reprocessed the RT-PCR reads with MiXCR, giving one entry per CDR3 protein. This sample has a few hundred thousand distinct CDR3 sequences, with about 15% found just once. The source was PBMCs from blood, collected approximately 13 days after vaccination. The source of these receptors is a middle-aged man who received an inactivated influenza vaccine.

The chain employs TRBV2 and TRBJ2-1, with D perhaps TRBD2 (6 bases). V was cut by 7 bases and J by 6 bases, with 13 bases left in between. The CDR3 sequence is 13 residues long. The germline CDR1 and CDR2 sequences are SNHLY and FYNNEI. The CDR3 sequence: CASTPNGGNEQFF. The CDR3 bases are TGTGCCAGCACACCGAACGGGGGCAATGAGCAGTTCTTC.

This clonotype was counted at least ten times. The chain carries TRBV12-3 or TRBV12-4 and TRBJ2-3, with a weak D call TRBD1 (6 bases). Trimming pared 6 bases from V and 0 bases from J, leaving 13 bases between. This CDR3 comprises 15 residues. In nucleotides, the CDR3 is TGTGCCAGCAGGTCCCAGGGGTTCAGCACAGATACGCAGTATTTT. This sequence encodes CASRSQGFSTDTQYF.

The genes are TRBV23-1 and TRBJ2-1; 10 positions match TRBD2. TRBV23-1 is noted as an ORF with a role that remains uncertain. CDR3 length: 16 amino acids. After removal of 0 bases from V and 5 bases from J, the junction contained 4 bases not matched to a gene. CDR3 residues: CASSQSAGGDHNEQFF. The CDR3 DNA reads TGCGCCAGCAGTCAATCAGCGGGGGGGGACCACAATGAGCAGTTCTTC.

The V gene is TRBV20-1, the J gene TRBJ2-3; no clear D. The CDR3 covers 13 residues. Germline values: CDR1 DFQATT, CDR2 SNEGSKA (reference sequence). V shed 6 bases and J shed 1 base, with 11 bases lying between them. CDR3: CSAPGDGTDTQYF. The CDR3 region has the DNA TGCAGTGCCCCTGGGGATGGCACAGATACGCAGTATTTT.

This clonotype was seen only a few times. V usage is TRBV20-1 and J usage is TRBJ2-1; TRBD1 matches 7 bases. CDR1 and CDR2 from the germline V gene are DFQATT and SNEGSKA (reference sequence). The CDR3 runs 15 residues. Trimming removed 0 bases from V and 4 bases from J; junction bases left unmatched: 6. CDR3 nucleotides: TGCAGTGCTAGAGATCCTTTACAGGGGTACAATGAGCAGTTCTTC. This encodes CSARDPLQGYNEQFF.

V is TRBV27 and J is TRBJ2-7; 11 bases match TRBD2. CDR1 and CDR2 from the germline V gene are MNHEY and SMNVEV (reference sequence). The CDR3 contains 15 residues. V was clipped by 4 bases and J by 3 bases; unmatched bases: 5. CDR3 nucleotide sequence: TGTGCCAGCAGTTCGCTAGCGGGAGGTCGCTACGAGCAGTACTTC. It yields the protein CASSSLAGGRYEQYF.

The chain joins TRBV20-1 to TRBJ2-3; D ambiguous. CDR1 DFQATT and CDR2 SNEGSKA come from the germline V gene (reference sequence). Trimming shortened V by 3 bases and J by 8 bases, and 12 bases separated the two germline ends. The CDR3 is 12 amino acids. CDR3 sequence (DNA): TGCAGTGCTAGCCGCCTGGAAGGTACGCAGTATTTT. The encoded protein is CSASRLEGTQYF.

This chain links TRBV9 with TRBJ2-5; TRBD2 agrees at 8 bases. The J segment lost 2 bases and the V segment lost 0 bases, leaving 6 bases of the junction unmatched. The CDR3 totals 16 residues. CDR1 is SGDLS, CDR2 YYNGEE, per germline. CDR3 DNA sequence: TGTGCCAGCAGCGTAGGTACTAGCGGTGGACAAGAGACCCAGTACTTC. It encodes CASSVGTSGGQETQYF.

This clonotype has only a few counts. The rearrangement uses TRBV6-2 or TRBV6-3 and TRBJ2-3; 7 nucleotides match TRBD2. V lost 4 bases and J lost 5; bases outside the gene matches: 15. The length of the CDR3 is 17 residues. Germline V gives CDR1 MNHEY, CDR2 SVGEGT. The CDR3 DNA sequence: TGTGCCAGCAGTTTACTAGCGAGTTACGATGTAGGAGATACGCAGTATTTT. It specifies CASSLLASYDVGDTQYF.

This clonotype occurred many times. The rearrangement joins TRBV2 to TRBJ2-1; weak D call: TRBD2 (7 bases). The CDR3 covers 15 residues. Germline assignment: CDR1 SNHLY and CDR2 FYNNEI. V dropped 3 bases and J dropped 7 bases, with 16 bases sitting between them. In nucleotides, the CDR3 is TGTGCCAGCAGTGAGAACGGGGGGCCCTCTAATGAGCAGTTCTTC. It is translated as CASSENGGPSNEQFF.

The chain recombines TRBV5-6 with TRBJ2-7, with 7 nucleotides matching TRBD1. Germline trimming cut 6 bases from V and 3 bases from J; bases unmatched to any gene: 6. Germline CDR1 and CDR2: SGHDT and YYEEEE. The CDR3 has 13 residues. The CDR3 reads CASTPGDSYEQYF. CDR3 nucleotide sequence: TGTGCCAGCACCCCTGGGGACAGCTACGAGCAGTACTTC.

The chain has TRBV20-1 and TRBJ1-6; maybe TRBD1 (5 bases). Germline V CDR1 and CDR2: DFQATT, SNEGSKA (reference sequence). The V end lost 4 bases, the J end lost 4 bases, and 11 bases lay between the germline ends. CDR3 size: 14 residues. The CDR3, as DNA: TGCAGTGCTACCACGGGACTGTATAATTCACCCCTCCACTTT. As protein: CSATTGLYNSPLHF.

The chain combines TRBV9 with TRBJ2-2; D is tentatively TRBD1 or TRBD2 (5 bases each). Germline values: CDR1 SGDLS, CDR2 YYNGEE. The CDR3 runs to 16 residues. With 0 bases removed from V and 4 bases from J, the gap between germline ends came to 13 bases. CDR3 residues: CASSVEPGAGTGELFF. The DNA for the CDR3 is TGTGCCAGCAGCGTAGAGCCCGGGGCAGGCACCGGGGAGCTGTTTTTT.

This clonotype was seen only a few times. The chain recombines TRBV11-2 with TRBJ2-5; 12 bases are shared with TRBD2. With 3 bases clipped from V and 0 bases from J, the junction kept 8 bases outside the gene matches. Germline V gene data show CDR1 as SGHAT and CDR2 as FQNNGV. The length of the CDR3 is 18 residues. In nucleotides, the CDR3 is TGTGCCAGCAGCTTGGTTAGGACTAGCGGGACATACCAAGAGACCCAGTACTTC. It encodes CASSLVRTSGTYQETQYF.

This clonotype was observed many times. The V call is TRBV6-5, the J call TRBJ2-7; possible D gene TRBD1, 6 bases. Deletions cut 2 bases from V and 5 bases from J, with 16 bases between. Germline CDR1 and CDR2: MNHEY and SVGAGI. The CDR3 sequence is 15 residues long. The CDR3 bases are TGTGCCAGCAGTTACACAGGGAATTTGGGCCACGAGCAGTACTTC. Translation gives CASSYTGNLGHEQYF.

The gene calls are TRBV6-2 or TRBV6-3 and TRBJ2-3, with 14 bases matching TRBD2. CDR1 and CDR2 (germline): MNHEY, SVGEGT. The trim removed 6 bases at V and 0 bases at J, leaving 14 bases unmatched. The CDR3 loop spans 20 amino acids. CDR3 protein: CASRPRRTSGGITSTDTQYF. In DNA, the CDR3 is TGTGCCAGCAGACCAAGGCGGACTAGCGGGGGGATCACTAGCACAGATACGCAGTATTTT.

The rearrangement uses TRBV27 and TRBJ2-5; 11 nucleotides match TRBD2. The CDR3 loop spans 15 amino acids. Germline loops: CDR1 MNHEY, CDR2 SMNVEV (reference sequence). J gave up 4 bases and V 6 bases, and 7 bases lay outside the gene matches. Here the CDR3 DNA reads TGTGCCAGCAGCAAACTAGCGGGAGCTTTAGAGACCCAGTACTTC. Protein product: CASSKLAGALETQYF.

A few counts support this clonotype. The chain uses TRBV30 and TRBJ2-3, with D possibly being TRBD1 or TRBD2 (6 bases each). CDR3 length: 15 amino acids. With 2 bases removed from V and 4 bases from J, the gap between germline ends came to 16 bases. Germline-derived CDR1 and CDR2 are GTSNPN and SVGIG (reference sequence). CDR3 in DNA: TGTGCCTGGAGTTCCCCGTCGGGGGCATCAGATACGCAGTATTTT. This sequence encodes CAWSSPSGASDTQYF. The whole variable domain, remainder taken from reference TRBV30 and TRBJ2-3, is SQTIHQWPATLVQPVGSPLSLECTVEGTSNPNLYWYRQAAGRGLQLLFYSVGIGQISSEVPQNLSASRPQDRQFILSSKKLLLSDSGFYLCAWSSPSGASDTQYFGPGTRLTVL.

This clonotype was seen a handful of times. The genes are TRBV6-6 and TRBJ2-3, with D maybe TRBD2 (7 bases). Germline V gene data show CDR1 as MNHNY and CDR2 as SVGAGI (reference sequence). The CDR3 extends over 13 amino acids. The V gene lost 11 bases and the J gene lost 2 bases, with 14 bases spanning the gap. CDR3 sequence (DNA): TGTGCCGCCGGTGGGGGGGCCACAGATACGCAGTATTTT. As protein: CAAGGGATDTQYF.

This clonotype turned up a few times. The V gene is TRBV27, the J gene TRBJ2-7; 12 nucleotides line up with TRBD2. The V and J ends lost 5 bases and 4 bases, in that order; junction bases with no gene match: 24. Germline CDR1 MNHEY, CDR2 SMNVEV (reference sequence). The CDR3 is 21 residues long. CDR3 sequence reads: CASSLFSVGGLAGTGDYEQYF. Here the CDR3 DNA reads TGTGCCAGCAGTCTTTTCTCCGTCGGAGGACTAGCGGGAACCGGGGATTACGAGCAGTACTTC.

This clonotype has a handful of counts. This chain connects TRBV4-3 to TRBJ1-1; D not certain. The germline CDR1 and CDR2 sequences are LGHNA and YSLEER. Trimming took off 0 bases at V and 0 bases at J, with 17 bases between the two ends. The CDR3 is 18 residues long. The CDR3: CASSQDGVLGRLNTEAFF. The CDR3 DNA follows: TGCGCCAGCAGCCAAGATGGCGTGCTAGGACGTCTGAACACTGAAGCTTTCTTT.